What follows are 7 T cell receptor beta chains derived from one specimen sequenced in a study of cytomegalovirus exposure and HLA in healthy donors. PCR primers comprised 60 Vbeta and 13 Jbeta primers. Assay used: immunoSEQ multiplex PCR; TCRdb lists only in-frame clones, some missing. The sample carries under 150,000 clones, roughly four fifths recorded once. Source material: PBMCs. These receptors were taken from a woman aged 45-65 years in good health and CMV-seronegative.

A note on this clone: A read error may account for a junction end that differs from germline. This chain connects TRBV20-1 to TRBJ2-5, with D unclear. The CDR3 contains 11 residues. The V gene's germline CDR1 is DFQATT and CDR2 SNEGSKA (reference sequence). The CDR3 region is CSARDFLTHHF. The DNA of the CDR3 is TGCAGTGCTAGAGATTTCCTGACTCATCACTTC.

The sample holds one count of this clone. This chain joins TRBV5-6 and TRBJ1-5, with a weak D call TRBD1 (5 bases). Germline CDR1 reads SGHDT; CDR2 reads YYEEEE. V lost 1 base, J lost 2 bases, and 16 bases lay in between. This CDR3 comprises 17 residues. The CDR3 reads CASSLMQGPGGNQPQHF. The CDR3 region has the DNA TGTGCCAGCAGCTTGATGCAGGGCCCCGGTGGCAATCAGCCCCAGCATTTT.

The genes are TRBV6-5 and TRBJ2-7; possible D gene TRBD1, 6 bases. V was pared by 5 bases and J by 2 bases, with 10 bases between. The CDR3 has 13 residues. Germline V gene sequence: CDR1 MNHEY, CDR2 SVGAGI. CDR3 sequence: CASSHRVTYEQYF. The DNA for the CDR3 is TGTGCCAGCAGTCACAGGGTAACCTACGAGCAGTACTTC.

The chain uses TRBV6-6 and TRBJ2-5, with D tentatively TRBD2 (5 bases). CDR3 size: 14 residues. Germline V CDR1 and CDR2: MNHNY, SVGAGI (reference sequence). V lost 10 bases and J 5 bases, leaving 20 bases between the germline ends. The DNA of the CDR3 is TGTGCCACCTCCGAACGGGGTATGGGGGAGACCCAGTACTTC. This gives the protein CATSERGMGETQYF.

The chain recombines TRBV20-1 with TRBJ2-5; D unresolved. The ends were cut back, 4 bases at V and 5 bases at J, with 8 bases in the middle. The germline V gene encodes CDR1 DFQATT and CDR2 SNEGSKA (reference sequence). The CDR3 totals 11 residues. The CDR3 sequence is CSAIAIETQYF. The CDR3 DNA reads TGCAGTGCTATCGCTATTGAGACCCAGTACTTC.

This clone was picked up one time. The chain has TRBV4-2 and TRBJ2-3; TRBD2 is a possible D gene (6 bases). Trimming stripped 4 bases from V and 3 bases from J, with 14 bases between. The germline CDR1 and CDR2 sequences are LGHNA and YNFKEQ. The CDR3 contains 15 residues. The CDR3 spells CASSPDGGGTDTQYF. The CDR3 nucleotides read TGTGCCAGCAGCCCTGACGGGGGAGGTACAGATACGCAGTATTTT.

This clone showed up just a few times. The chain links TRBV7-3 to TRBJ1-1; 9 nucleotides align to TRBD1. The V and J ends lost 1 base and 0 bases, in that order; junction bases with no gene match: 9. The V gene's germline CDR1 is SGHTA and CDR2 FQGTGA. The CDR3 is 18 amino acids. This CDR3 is CASSLRAGTGRLNTEAFF. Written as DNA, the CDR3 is TGTGCCAGCAGCTTAAGGGCCGGGACAGGGAGGTTGAACACTGAAGCTTTCTTT.